A single T cell receptor (beta chain) is shown here with its context. Its antigen is currently not known. No per-base quality is available; no much larger clone lies one base away. In total, roughly 670 healthy bone marrow donors made up the cohort. At the time of sampling, every cohort member was nominally healthy, though immune exposures that went unrecorded were likely present. The donor tested CMV seronegative and was one of the 352 seronegative cohort members. Every donor gave a peripheral blood sample, and the peripheral blood mononuclear cells from that sample were used for TCR beta sequencing. Genomic DNA was extracted from the blood cell samples with the Qiagen DNeasy Blood Extraction Kit. The CDR3 runs 15 amino acids, cysteine and phenylalanine included. Only the CDR3 part of the read is kept: 45 bases, read in frame from the first base. The CDR1 and CDR2 encoded by the germline V gene are SGHTA and FQGTGA. The junction shows trimming of 5 bases on V and 0 bases on J, and the gene matches do not reach 4 bases of it.

This sample was included in a study of cytomegalovirus exposure and HLA in healthy donors (dated 2017 in TCRdb). In terms of the full investigation: In an earlier analysis of roughly 500 of the donors, 276 Gb of sequence data and 120 million or so unique TCR beta sequences from about 190 million T cells were reported. Every repertoire in the discovery cohort had been generated on one and the same sequencing platform. To decide whether each TCR beta V gene segment behaved as functional or pseudogenic, an earlier analysis of some 570 of the donors relied on high-throughput TCR beta sequencing. The study aimed to test whether cataloging public T cell receptors could reveal signatures of past pathogen exposure. Among the roughly 400 genotyped donors, 81% belonged to the genetic ancestry cluster associated with self-reported Caucasian donors. Using immunosequencing, the study profiled T cell repertoires from roughly 650 subjects and related those repertoires to cytomegalovirus serostatus. In a later genetic analysis, genome-wide SNP genotypes for about three fifths of the roughly 670 donors were used, and that subset was treated as a discovery cohort. In the later analysis, no new phenotypic data were used to find candidate immune exposures; instead, reliance was placed on TCR beta sequences and their occurrence across donors. About 300 gigabases of sequencing data and approximately 85 million unique TCR sequences were included in an early release covering around 650 HLA-typed donors. Typing coverage differed by locus: A, B, C, DRB1 and DQB1 were typed in roughly 629-640 donors, DQA1 in roughly 510, DPA1 in nearly 610, and DPB1 in roughly 450. Donor age, sex, ethnicity and CMV serostatus were collected together with the repertoire data. Besides the first cohort of 550 to 750 subjects, a separate validation cohort made up of over a hundred different subjects was used. A few DR-DQ haplotypes were treated as single units for association and clustering because of strong linkage in the cohort. Class I and class II HLA loci were covered by the typing at four-digit resolution. Across 398 genotyped donors of the cohort, an average of about 200,000 unique TCR beta nucleotide sequences per donor were sequenced, and approximately 19% of those sequences were non-productive. High-throughput TCR immunosequencing, statistical association of individual TCRs with disease status, and machine learning were combined to predict cytomegalovirus infection status. In a later analysis, previously published TCR beta repertoires from 500 to 750 donors were re-analyzed and high-resolution HLA genotyping was added so that TCR occurrence patterns could be studied.

The library came from the immunoSEQ multiplex PCR assay. For the multiplex PCR, a mixture combining 60 forward primers for TCR Vbeta segments and 13 reverse primers for TCR Jbeta segments was used. Amplification of the CDR3 region of rearranged TCR beta genes was performed with a multiplex PCR assay on genomic DNA. The Illumina HiSeq System was used to sequence the amplified TCR beta libraries as 87-base-pair reads. The paper's processing steps were these. Across the 700 or so repertoires, a later analysis counted approximately 83 million unique TCR beta chains, about 10 million of which were shared by at least two donors. Raw reads were error-corrected and collapsed into unique sequences with a nearest-neighbor algorithm that merged closely related sequences to remove PCR and sequencing errors. CDR3 sequences were aligned to IMGT reference sequences to assign V, D and J gene segments. For a sequence to be retained, at least a six-nucleotide match to both a V gene segment and a J gene segment was required. Rearrangements were classified as productive when the CDR3 lacked stop codons and remained in frame with V and J, and all other rearrangements were classified as non-productive. CDR3 was defined according to IMGT convention as the region running from the second conserved V-encoded cysteine to the conserved J-encoded phenylalanine. The earlier analysis of some 580 of the donors excluded any sequence lacking an unambiguous match to a single V gene segment. In an earlier analysis of almost 600 of the donors, a V segment was called functional when productive rearrangements were above 56.7%, and segregating when the standard deviation between donors exceeded 5%. A statistical classification framework was developed to diagnose cytomegalovirus status using the catalog of TCR beta chain sequences. In a later analysis, TCR nucleotide sequences were compared against IMGT/GENE-DB human TR gene sequences so that V and J genes could be assigned. Using the TCRdist pipeline, a later analysis assigned CDR3 sequences along with most-parsimonious VDJ recombination scenarios. A later analysis defined each TCR beta chain by its CDR3 amino acid sequence plus V-gene family, and excluded reads lacking a unique V-gene family. A later analysis removed 500 to 600 highly shared, low-generation-probability nucleotide sequences to deal with suspected cross-contamination and a sequencing artifact. For each public chain, a later analysis derived a clonal expansion index from normalized ranks of inferred template counts within each repertoire. In a later analysis, generation probabilities were computed with a VDJ recombination model fitted to out-of-frame rearrangements, and the resulting probabilities were checked against IGoR. A later analysis scored TCR-TCR, TCR-HLA and TCR-CMV co-occurrence with hypergeometric tests, applying a repertoire-size bias correction to TCR pairs. In a later analysis, false discovery rates were estimated by permuting HLA or CMV assignments 20 times. In a later analysis, co-occurring TCRs were grouped with DBSCAN, and TCRdist sequence similarity was added when clustering was performed within HLA-allele-positive subsets. Repertoires with fewer than 30,000 or more than 120,000 public chains were left out of co-occurrence clustering, as were five repertoires with anomalous nucleotide sharing. Not all clones reach the TCRdb copy of this immuneACCESS table, which keeps in-frame sequences only. Checked studies attribute under half of the gap to unresolved V genes and leave the rest unexplained. That table gives V, J and clone size, and the DNA gave D and trimming. This sample holds around 110,000 clones; roughly 74% were observed only once. Of the sample, 2% to 3% falls within the top ten clones.

General conclusions and limits of the study: A cluster of highly shared sequence variants was judged likely to be a technical artifact of the sequencing pipeline. Because counts were too low, about 15 rarely observed V segments, including chromosome 9 orphons, were left out of the earlier analysis of some 600 of the donors. In a later analysis, HLA-associated TCR beta chains showed more clonal expansion and lower generation probabilities than non-associated chains that were equally common. Presence/absence analyses assumed roughly uniform sequencing depth across donors, an assumption that may not hold. According to a later analysis, parvovirus B19, influenza, CMV and Epstein-Barr virus appeared linked to several top co-occurrence clusters. At a false discovery rate of 0.05, a later analysis linked roughly 17,000 TCR beta sequences to specific HLA alleles. Linkage disequilibrium might explain the correlated functional status among segregating V segments, but an unknown experimental factor could not be ruled out. Strong co-occurrence of HLA alleles, especially DR and DQ, made assigning TCR associations to individual alleles difficult. It was suggested by the authors that the approach could potentially be generalized to other disease states and immunological phenotypes. In vitro tests confirmed that a few of the cytomegalovirus-associated TCR beta chains recognize cytomegalovirus antigens. An earlier analysis of around 600 of the donors showed that most TCR beta V segments appeared in productive rearrangements either about 87% or about 30% of the time, which broadly matched IMGT annotations. V-gene and J-gene trimming of TCR beta chains was associated with a missense DCLRE1C variant in a later genetic analysis, and the association was replicated in an independent cohort. The 87-base-pair reads could not distinguish some IMGT-functional V segments, including TRBV6-2 and TRBV6-3, so those segments were excluded. The study listed 164 TCR beta chains as associated with cytomegalovirus. Because HLA typing was unavailable for some donors at each locus, only the typed subset was used in association tests. Most CMV-associated TCR beta chains appeared to be HLA-restricted in a later analysis, and the HLA associations seemed to be driven largely by CMV exposure. In a later analysis, the rate of TCR association differed among HLA loci, with DRB1 alleles having the most associated TCRs and HLA-C alleles having the fewest. According to a later genetic analysis, donors in an Asian-associated ancestry cluster had fewer N-insertions in productive TCRs than the roughly 700-donor mean. For the cohort, immune exposure information was limited to CMV serostatus. While some public TCRs were present in many individuals, most TCR sequences turned up only very rarely across donors. In this cohort, only TCR beta chains were sequenced, and detectable features were limited by the absence of alpha or paired-chain data. A further reported finding was that TCR beta sequences accurately predicted the HLA-A and HLA-B alleles for most subjects in the first cohort. The classifier was reported to diagnose cytomegalovirus status with high specificity and sensitivity in both the original and validation cohorts.

This TCR was sampled from a middle-aged man in good health and CMV-seronegative. The rearrangement joined TRBV7-3 to TRBJ2-3; 8 nucleotides in the junction match TRBD1. Sequenced material: PBMCs. The CDR3 region: CASSPQGASTDTQYF. The DNA sequence is as follows: TGTGCCAGCAGCCCCCAGGGGGCTAGCACAGATACGCAGTATTTT. The CDR3, completed at both ends by the reference TRBV7-3 and TRBJ2-3 genes, gives the full variable domain GAGVSQTPSNKVTEKGKYVELRCDPISGHTALYWYRQSLGQGPEFLIYFQGTGAADDSGLPNDRFFAVRPEGSVSTLKIQRTERGDSAVYLCASSPQGASTDTQYFGPGTRLTVL.